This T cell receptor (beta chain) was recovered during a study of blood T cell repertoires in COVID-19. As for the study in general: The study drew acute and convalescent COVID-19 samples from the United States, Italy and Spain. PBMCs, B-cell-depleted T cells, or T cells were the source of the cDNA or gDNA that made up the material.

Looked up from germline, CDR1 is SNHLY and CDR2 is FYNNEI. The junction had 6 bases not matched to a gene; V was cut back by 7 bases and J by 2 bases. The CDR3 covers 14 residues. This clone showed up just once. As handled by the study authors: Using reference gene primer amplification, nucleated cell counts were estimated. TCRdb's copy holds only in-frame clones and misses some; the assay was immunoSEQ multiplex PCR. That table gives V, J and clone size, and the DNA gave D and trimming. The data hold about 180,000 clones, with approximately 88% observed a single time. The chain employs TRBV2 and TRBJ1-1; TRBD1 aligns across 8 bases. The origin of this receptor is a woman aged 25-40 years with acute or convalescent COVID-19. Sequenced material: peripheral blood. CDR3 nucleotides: TGTGCCAGCAATCCCGACAGGGGCAACACTGAAGCTTTCTTT. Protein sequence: CASNPDRGNTEAFF.